Listed here are 9 T cell receptor beta chains from one sample, sequenced in a study of blood T cell repertoires in COVID-19. Data came from immunoSEQ multiplex PCR; TCRdb stores just in-frame clones and leaves some out. The sample holds about 87,000 clones, 75% seen once. The material sequenced was peripheral blood. The origin of the receptors is a woman between 50 and 59 years old with acute or convalescent COVID-19.

The chain joins TRBV10-1 to TRBJ2-1; no firm D call. V was trimmed by 4 bases and J by 0 bases, leaving 22 bases between them. From germline, CDR1 is WNHNN and CDR2 SYGVQD (reference sequence). CDR3 length: 19 amino acids. The CDR3 DNA is TGCGCCAGCAGTGGGTTCCCAGCGCACCAGACGCACTCCTACAATGAGCAGTTCTTC. Residues: CASSGFPAHQTHSYNEQFF.

The chain's CDR3 is CAWSRNGRIFQNQPQHF. CDR3 bases: TGTGCCTGGAGTCGGAACGGGAGGATATTCCAAAATCAGCCCCAGCATTTT. The rearrangement uses TRBV30 and TRBJ1-5; D not resolved. Between the trimmed V and J ends, which lost 2 bases and 4 bases, there was a span of 21 bases. The CDR3 runs to 17 residues. Germline values: CDR1 GTSNPN, CDR2 SVGIG (reference sequence).

This rearrangement joins TRBV7-2 to TRBJ2-5; 8 positions agree with TRBD2. V gave up 6 bases and J gave up 4 bases; unmatched junction bases: 10. The CDR3 has 15 amino acids. The germline V gene has CDR1 SGHTA and CDR2 FQGNSA. Here the CDR3 reads CASSLTGGNIETQYF. The CDR3 nucleotides are TGTGCCAGCAGTCTGACGGGGGGGAATATAGAGACCCAGTACTTC.

This chain uses TRBV10-3 with TRBJ2-3; 10 nucleotides match TRBD2. J gave up 0 bases and V 11 bases, and 14 bases lay outside the gene matches. Germline V gene data show CDR1 as ENHRY and CDR2 as SYGVKD. The CDR3 is 17 residues long. The CDR3 region has the DNA TGTGCCTCAGCGGCTAGCGGGGGCACTACTAGCACAGATACGCAGTATTTT. As protein: CASAASGGTTSTDTQYF.

The chain recombines TRBV5-5 with TRBJ1-5, with 7 bases aligning to TRBD1. The CDR3 contains 15 residues. Germline-derived CDR1 and CDR2 are SGHKS and YYEKEE (reference sequence). After removal of 3 bases from V and 6 bases from J, the junction contained 9 bases not matched to a gene. This chain's CDR3 is CASSWGQNSGQPQHF. DNA for the CDR3: TGTGCCAGCAGCTGGGGACAGAACAGCGGTCAGCCCCAGCATTTT.

The gene calls are TRBV5-6 and TRBJ1-1; D is unclear. This CDR3 region has 13 residues. V lost 0 bases to trimming and J lost 6 bases, with 9 bases between them. The V gene's germline CDR1 is SGHDT and CDR2 YYEEEE. CDR3 sequence reads: CASSLERVAEAFF. CDR3 DNA sequence: TGTGCCAGCAGCTTGGAGCGGGTCGCTGAAGCTTTCTTT.

By share, this clone counts as medium-sized. J is TRBJ2-7 and V is TRBV28; TRBD1 matches 9 bases. The germline V gene encodes CDR1 MDHEN and CDR2 SYDVKM. The CDR3 runs 15 residues. The J segment lost 4 bases and the V segment lost 5 bases, leaving 9 bases of the junction unmatched. The CDR3 loop is CASSTGQGALYEQYF. The CDR3 region has the DNA TGTGCCAGCAGTACGGGACAGGGAGCTTTATACGAGCAGTACTTC.

V gene TRBV9 combines with J gene TRBJ1-2; 8 positions match TRBD1. V lost 4 bases, J lost 4 bases, and 9 bases stayed unmatched. This CDR3 spans 15 amino acids. CDR1 SGDLS and CDR2 YYNGEE come from the germline V gene. The CDR3 spells CASSPPWTGTYGYTF. The CDR3 DNA sequence: TGTGCCAGCAGCCCGCCGTGGACAGGGACCTATGGCTACACCTTC.

The genes are TRBV25-1 and TRBJ2-3, with D perhaps TRBD2 (6 bases). Trimming took 8 bases from V and 3 from J, leaving 18 bases between them. Germline CDR1 and CDR2: MGHDK and SYGVNS. The CDR3 contains 15 residues. The CDR3 DNA reads as TGTGCCAGCTCACTAGCCCTTGGTGCGACAGATACGCAGTATTTT. It specifies CASSLALGATDTQYF.